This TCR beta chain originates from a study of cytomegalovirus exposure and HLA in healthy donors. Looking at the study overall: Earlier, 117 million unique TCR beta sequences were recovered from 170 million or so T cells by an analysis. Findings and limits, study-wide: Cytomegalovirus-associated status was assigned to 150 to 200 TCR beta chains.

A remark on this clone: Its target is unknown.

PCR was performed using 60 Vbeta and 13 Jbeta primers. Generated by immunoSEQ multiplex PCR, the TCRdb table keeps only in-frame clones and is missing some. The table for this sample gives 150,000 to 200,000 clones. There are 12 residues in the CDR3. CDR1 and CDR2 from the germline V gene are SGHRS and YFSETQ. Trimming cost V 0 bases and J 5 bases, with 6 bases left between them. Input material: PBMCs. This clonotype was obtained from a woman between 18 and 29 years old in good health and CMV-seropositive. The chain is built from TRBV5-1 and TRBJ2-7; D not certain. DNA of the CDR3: TGCGCCAGCAGCTTGGCACAGAACGAGCAGTACTTC. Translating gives CASSLAQNEQYF.